A selection of T cell receptor beta chains follows, all from one sample in a study of blood T cell repertoires in COVID-19. The method was immunoSEQ multiplex PCR; TCRdb's version includes in-frame clones alone and lacks a portion of them. This sample yields 65,000 to 90,000 clones, of which around 87% are seen a single time; 11% belongs to the top ten. The sample comprised peripheral blood. The receptor source for this set is a woman between 18 and 29 years old with acute or convalescent COVID-19. Each CDR3 is given with its conserved first and last residue. A D gene is named only where the DNA matches it firmly. Rows give clone size only sometimes, using once, few, many, or a class for an expanded clone.

TRBV11-2	TRBD2	-	TRBJ2-7	14	TGTGCCAGCAGCGAAGGACTAGCCACGGGCGAGCAGTACTTC	CASSEGLATGEQYF
TRBV7-9	-	-	TRBJ1-2	13	TGTGCCAGCAGCTTAAGCGGGGACTATGGCTACACCTTC	CASSLSGDYGYTF
TRBV5-1	-	once	TRBJ2-5	15	TGCGCCAGCAGCTATACAGGGGAGGCACAAGAGACCCAGTACTTC	CASSYTGEAQETQYF
TRBV6-1	-	-	TRBJ2-3	15	TGTGCCAGCAGTGAAGCCTGGCGGGGCACAGATACGCAGTATTTT	CASSEAWRGTDTQYF
TRBV11-2	-	-	TRBJ1-2	15	TGTGCCAGCAGCTCTCGGGACGGGGGGCTGTATGGCTACACCTTC	CASSSRDGGLYGYTF
TRBV5-1	TRBD1	-	TRBJ1-1	15	TGCGCCAGCAGCCCCACAGGGGACGGGATCACTGAAGCTTTCTTT	CASSPTGDGITEAFF
TRBV30	TRBD2	-	TRBJ2-5	20	TGTGTCTGGAGCCAACCCCCCCCCGGGACTAGCGGGAGGTACCAAGAGACCCAGTACTTC	CVWSQPPPGTSGRYQETQYF
TRBV10-1	TRBD2	-	TRBJ2-1	14	TGCGCCAGCTCGGGGGGGTCCACCTACAATGAGCAGTTCTTC	CASSGGSTYNEQFF
TRBV5-1	-	-	TRBJ1-1	16	TGCGCCAGCAGCTTTGGGGGCGGGCTACGAAACACTGAAGCTTTCTTT	CASSFGGGLRNTEAFF
TRBV9	TRBD1	once	TRBJ2-2	16	TGTGCCAGCAGCGCGGTGACAGGGAGAAACACCGGGGAGCTGTTTTTT	CASSAVTGRNTGELFF
TRBV2	-	-	TRBJ2-2	15	TGTGCCAGCAGTCGGTCGCAGGCGAACACCGGGGAGCTGTTTTTT	CASSRSQANTGELFF
TRBV6-1	-	-	TRBJ1-2	17	TGTGCCAGCAGTGAAGTCGCGGCAGGACTTGGAAACTATGGCTACACCTTC	CASSEVAAGLGNYGYTF
TRBV2	-	-	TRBJ2-7	14	TGTGCCAGCAGTGAACAAGGGGAAACCTACGAGCAGTACTTC	CASSEQGETYEQYF
TRBV2	-	-	TRBJ1-1	13	TGTGCCAGCGTTCCCAGCAGCATTAGGGGAGCTTTCTTT	CASVPSSIRGAFF
TRBV5-6	-	-	TRBJ1-2	16	TGTGCCAGCAGCTTCTTGGCAGGGGTTCTCAACTATGGCTACACCTTC	CASSFLAGVLNYGYTF
TRBV4-3	-	-	TRBJ2-7	15	TGCGCCAGCAGCCTGGGTCCCGTGGGAGTCTACGAGCAGTACTTC	CASSLGPVGVYEQYF
TRBV4-1	-	-	TRBJ1-1	16	TGCGCCAGCAGCCAAGTCAACCAGGGCCGAAACACTGAAGCTTTCTTT	CASSQVNQGRNTEAFF
TRBV27	TRBD1	-	TRBJ2-6	14	TGTGCCAGCAGGGGACAGGGCTGGGCCAACGTCCTGACTTTC	CASRGQGWANVLTF
TRBV4-1	TRBD1	-	TRBJ1-2	16	TGCGCCAGCAGCCACAATCGGGACAGGGAAGTTTATGGCTACACCTTC	CASSHNRDREVYGYTF
TRBV7-6	TRBD2	once	TRBJ2-3	16	TGTGCCAGCAGCCCCAGCGGGGGTCCTAGCACAGATACGCAGTATTTT	CASSPSGGPSTDTQYF
TRBV5-5	TRBD2	few	TRBJ2-5	16	TGTGCCAGCAGCTTCGCGGGCGGGAGGGCCCGCGAGACCCAGTACTTC	CASSFAGGRARETQYF
TRBV10-2	-	-	TRBJ2-3	12	TGCGCCAGCCGCCACGGGGCAGATACGCAGTATTTT	CASRHGADTQYF
TRBV9	TRBD2	-	TRBJ2-5	18	TGTGCCAGCAGCGTAGGACTAGCGGGGGGCCCGAGCCAAGAGACCCAGTACTTC	CASSVGLAGGPSQETQYF